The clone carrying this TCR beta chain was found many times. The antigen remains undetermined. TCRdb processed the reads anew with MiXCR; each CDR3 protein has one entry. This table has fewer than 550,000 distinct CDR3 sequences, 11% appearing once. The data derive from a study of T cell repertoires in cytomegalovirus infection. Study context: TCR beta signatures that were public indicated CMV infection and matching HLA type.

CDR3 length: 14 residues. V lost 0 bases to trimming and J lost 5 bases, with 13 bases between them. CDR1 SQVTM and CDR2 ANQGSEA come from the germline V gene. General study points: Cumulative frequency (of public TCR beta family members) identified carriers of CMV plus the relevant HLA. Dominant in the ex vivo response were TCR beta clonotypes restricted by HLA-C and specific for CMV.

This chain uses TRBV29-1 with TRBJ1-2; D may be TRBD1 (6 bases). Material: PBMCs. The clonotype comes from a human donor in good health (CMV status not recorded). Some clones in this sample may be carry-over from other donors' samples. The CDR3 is CSVEDRGLGYGYTF. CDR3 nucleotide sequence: TGCAGCGTTGAAGACAGGGGACTGGGATATGGCTACACCTTC.